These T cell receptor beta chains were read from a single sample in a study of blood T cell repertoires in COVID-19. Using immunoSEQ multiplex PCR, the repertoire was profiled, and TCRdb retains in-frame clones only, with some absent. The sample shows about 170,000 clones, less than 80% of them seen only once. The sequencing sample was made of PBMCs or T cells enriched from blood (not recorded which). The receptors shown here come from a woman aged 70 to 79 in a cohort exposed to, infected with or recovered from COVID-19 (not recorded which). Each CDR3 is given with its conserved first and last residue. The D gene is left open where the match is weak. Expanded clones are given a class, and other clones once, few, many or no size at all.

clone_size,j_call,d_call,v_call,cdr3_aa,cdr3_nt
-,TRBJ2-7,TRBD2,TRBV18,CASSPPAGGSYEQYF,TGTGCCAGCTCACCACCAGCGGGAGGGTCCTACGAGCAGTACTTC
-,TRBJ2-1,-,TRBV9,CASSVEASSYNEQFF,TGTGCCAGCAGCGTAGAGGCTAGCTCCTACAATGAGCAGTTCTTC
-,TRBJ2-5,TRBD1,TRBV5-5,CASRLNHRGGETQYF,TGTGCCAGCAGGCTGAATCACAGGGGCGGAGAGACCCAGTACTTC
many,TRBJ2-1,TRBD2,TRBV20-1,CSASLGTRMFF,TGCAGTGCTAGTCTCGGGACTAGAATGTTCTTC
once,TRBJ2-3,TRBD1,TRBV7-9,CASSLATGGYTDTQYF,TGTGCCAGCAGCTTAGCGACAGGGGGCTACACAGATACGCAGTATTTT
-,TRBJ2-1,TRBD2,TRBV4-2,CASSQEPVAGVNEQFF,TGTGCCAGCAGCCAAGAGCCTGTAGCGGGAGTCAATGAGCAGTTCTTC
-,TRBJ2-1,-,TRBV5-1,CASRIEPLGKKFF,TGCGCCAGCAGAATCGAGCCCCTAGGTAAAAAGTTCTTC
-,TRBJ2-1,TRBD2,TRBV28,CASSSTAGGRNEQFF,TGTGCCAGCAGTTCCACAGCGGGAGGGCGCAATGAGCAGTTCTTC
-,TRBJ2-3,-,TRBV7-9,CASSSPEGF,TGTGCCAGCAGCTCCCCGGAGGGGTTT
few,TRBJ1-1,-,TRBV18,CASSPFRDTEAFF,TGTGCCAGCTCACCCTTCCGAGACACTGAAGCTTTCTTT
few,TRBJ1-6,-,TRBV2,CASRTGENSPLHF,TGTGCCAGCAGGACAGGAGAGAATTCACCCCTCCACTTT
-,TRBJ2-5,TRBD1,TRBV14,CASSQPGQGLETQYF,TGTGCCAGCAGCCAACCGGGACAGGGGTTGGAGACCCAGTACTTC
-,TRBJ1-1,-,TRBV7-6,CASSLGTVSEAFF,TGTGCCAGCAGCTTAGGGACAGTGAGTGAAGCTTTCTTT
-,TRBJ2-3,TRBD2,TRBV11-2,CASRPGGLRKYF,TGTGCCAGCAGGCCCGGGGGACTACGCAAGTATTTT
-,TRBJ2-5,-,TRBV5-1,CASSLGLSGETQYF,TGCGCCAGCAGCCTAGGTTTAAGTGGAGAGACCCAGTACTTC
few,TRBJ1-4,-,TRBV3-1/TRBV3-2,CASSQEGRATNEKLFF,TGTGCCAGCAGCCAAGAAGGGAGGGCAACTAATGAAAAACTGTTTTTT
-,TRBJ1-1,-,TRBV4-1,CASSVPQADTEAFF,TGCGCCAGCAGCGTACCACAGGCGGACACTGAAGCTTTCTTT
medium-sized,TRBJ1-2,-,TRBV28,CASSSPPASGYGYTF,TGTGCCAGCAGCTCGCCCCCTGCCTCGGGGTATGGCTACACCTTC
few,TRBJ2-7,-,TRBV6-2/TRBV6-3,CASSPTGGLYEQYF,TGTGCCAGCAGCCCGACCGGTGGACTCTACGAGCAGTACTTC
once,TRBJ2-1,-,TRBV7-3,CASSPSGQLYNEQFF,TGTGCCAGCAGCCCCTCGGGACAACTCTACAATGAGCAGTTCTTC
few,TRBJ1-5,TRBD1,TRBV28,CASTHSGTGANQPQHF,TGTGCCAGCACTCACTCCGGGACAGGGGCTAATCAGCCCCAGCATTTT
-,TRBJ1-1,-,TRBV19,CASRSQGPHTEAFF,TGTGCCAGTAGGTCACAGGGACCCCACACTGAAGCTTTCTTT
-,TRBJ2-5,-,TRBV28,CASRGMFATGTKETQYF,TGTGCCAGCAGGGGCATGTTTGCGACCGGGACAAAAGAGACCCAGTACTTC
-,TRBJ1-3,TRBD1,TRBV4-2,CASSQMTTGTSSGNTIYF,TGTGCCAGCAGCCAAATGACGACAGGGACGAGCTCTGGAAACACCATATATTTT
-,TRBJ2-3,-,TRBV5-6,CASSLRSDTQYF,TGTGCCAGCAGCTTGCGGTCAGATACGCAGTATTTT
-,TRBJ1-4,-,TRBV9,CASSATGRGGREKLFF,TGTGCCAGCAGCGCCACGGGACGGGGAGGACGCGAAAAACTGTTTTTT
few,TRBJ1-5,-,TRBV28,CASGLGHNQPQHF,TGTGCCAGCGGCCTGGGACACAATCAGCCCCAGCATTTT
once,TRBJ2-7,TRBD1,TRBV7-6,CASSRRQGAVYEQYF,TGTGCCAGCAGCAGAAGACAGGGGGCAGTTTACGAGCAGTACTTC
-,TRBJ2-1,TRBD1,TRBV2,CASSEKGGGVNEQFF,TGTGCCAGCAGTGAAAAAGGGGGCGGAGTAAATGAGCAGTTCTTC
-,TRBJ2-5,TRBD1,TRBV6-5,CASLTGAHETQYF,TGTGCCAGCCTGACAGGGGCGCACGAGACCCAGTACTTC
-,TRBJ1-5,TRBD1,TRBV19,CASRIRQGGQPQHF,TGTGCCAGTAGGATCAGACAGGGAGGACAGCCCCAGCATTTT
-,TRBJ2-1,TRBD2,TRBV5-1,CASSLRLAGVGYNEQFF,TGCGCCAGCAGCTTGAGGCTAGCGGGAGTTGGCTACAATGAGCAGTTCTTC
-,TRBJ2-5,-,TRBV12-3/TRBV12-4,CASSSRNQETQYF,TGTGCCAGCAGCTCCAGGAATCAAGAGACCCAGTACTTC
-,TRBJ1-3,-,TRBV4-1,CASSQGLGTPRSGNTIYF,TGCGCCAGCAGCCAAGGTCTTGGCACGCCTAGGTCTGGAAACACCATATATTTT
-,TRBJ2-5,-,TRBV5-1,CASKVTGGEETQYF,TGCGCCAGCAAAGTTACTGGGGGCGAAGAGACCCAGTACTTC
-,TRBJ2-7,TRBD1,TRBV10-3,CAISAWGQPTEQYF,TGTGCCATCAGTGCGTGGGGACAGCCGACCGAGCAGTACTTC
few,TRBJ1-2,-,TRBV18,CASSAEAAVNYGYTF,TGTGCCAGCTCTGCGGAGGCGGCCGTTAACTATGGCTACACCTTC
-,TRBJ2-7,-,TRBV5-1,CASSPGIRASTPYEQYF,TGCGCCAGCAGCCCGGGAATTCGGGCTAGCACTCCTTACGAGCAGTACTTC
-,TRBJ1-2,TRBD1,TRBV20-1,CSASTLTGVVFYGYTF,TGCAGTGCTAGTACCCTGACAGGGGTTGTTTTCTATGGCTACACCTTC
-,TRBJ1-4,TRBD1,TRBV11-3,CASSFRQGANEKLFF,TGTGCCAGCAGCTTCCGACAGGGGGCTAATGAAAAACTGTTTTTT
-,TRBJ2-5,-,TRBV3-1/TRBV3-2,CASSQTTEGETQYF,TGTGCCAGCAGCCAAACGACCGAGGGAGAGACCCAGTACTTC
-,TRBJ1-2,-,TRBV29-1,CSVASVYGYTF,TGCAGCGTCGCTTCGGTCTATGGCTACACCTTC
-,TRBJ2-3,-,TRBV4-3,CASSLGGPTDTQYF,TGCGCCAGCAGCCTCGGGGGTCCCACAGATACGCAGTATTTT
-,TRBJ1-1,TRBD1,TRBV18,CASSPPTGQREAFF,TGTGCCAGCTCACCACCGACAGGGCAGAGGGAAGCTTTCTTT
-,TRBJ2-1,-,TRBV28,CASSLASNEQFF,TGTGCCAGCAGCCTAGCAAGTAATGAGCAGTTCTTC
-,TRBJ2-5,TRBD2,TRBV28,CASSLYSGVSGETQYF,TGTGCCAGCAGTTTATACAGCGGGGTCTCGGGGGAGACCCAGTACTTC
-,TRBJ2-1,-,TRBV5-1,CASSAGGSGSSYNEQFF,TGCGCCAGCTCGGCAGGGGGGAGCGGCAGCTCCTACAATGAGCAGTTCTTC
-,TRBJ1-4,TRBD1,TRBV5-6,CASSTPGQGNEKLFF,TGTGCCAGCAGCACCCCGGGACAGGGTAATGAAAAACTGTTTTTT
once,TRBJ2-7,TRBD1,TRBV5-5,CASRHRQGIYEQYF,TGTGCCAGCAGGCATCGACAGGGGATCTACGAGCAGTACTTC
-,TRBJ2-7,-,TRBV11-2,CASSLAGGDEQYF,TGTGCCAGCAGCTTAGCTGGGGGCGACGAGCAGTACTTC